The clone carrying this T cell receptor (beta chain) was seen only a few times. Per the study methods: Estimates of nucleated cell counts were drawn from the amplification of reference gene primers. Generated by immunoSEQ multiplex PCR, the TCRdb table keeps only in-frame clones and is missing some. V, J and clone size are those of that table, while D and trimming were read from the DNA. Among about 94,000 clones listed, under 90% were seen once. This entry comes from a study of blood T cell repertoires in COVID-19. Study context: From T cells, B-cell-depleted T cells, or PBMCs came the material, which was cDNA or gDNA.

The V gene's germline CDR1 is SGDLS and CDR2 YYNGEE. V dropped 0 bases and J dropped 10 bases, with 17 bases sitting between them. The CDR3 sequence is 15 residues long. The source is a human donor in a cohort sampled during active COVID-19. V gene TRBV9 combines with J gene TRBJ1-5; no definite D call. Sequencing was carried out using peripheral blood. The CDR3 region has the DNA TGTGCCAGCAGCGTAGGATCCCGTGGTACTGATCCCCAGCATTTT. Translation: CASSVGSRGTDPQHF. Using reference TRBV9 and TRBJ1-5 for the parts outside the CDR3, the full variable domain is DSGVTQTPKHLITATGQRVTLRCSPRSGDLSVYWYQQSLDQGLQFLIQYYNGEERAKGNILERFSAQQFPDLHSELNLSSLELGDSALYFCASSVGSRGTDPQHFGDGTRLSIL.